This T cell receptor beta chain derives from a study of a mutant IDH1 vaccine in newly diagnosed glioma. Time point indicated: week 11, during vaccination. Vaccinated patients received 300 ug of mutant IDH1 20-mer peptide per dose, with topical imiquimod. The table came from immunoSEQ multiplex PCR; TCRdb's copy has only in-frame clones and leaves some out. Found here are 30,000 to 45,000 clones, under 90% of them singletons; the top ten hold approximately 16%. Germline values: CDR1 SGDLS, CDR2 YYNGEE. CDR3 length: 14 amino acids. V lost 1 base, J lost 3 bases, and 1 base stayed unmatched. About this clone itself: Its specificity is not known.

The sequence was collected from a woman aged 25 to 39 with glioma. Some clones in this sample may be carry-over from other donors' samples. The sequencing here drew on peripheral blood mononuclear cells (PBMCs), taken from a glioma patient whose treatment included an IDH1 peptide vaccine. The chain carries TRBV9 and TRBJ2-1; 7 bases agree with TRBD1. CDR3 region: CASSVSGGYNEQFF. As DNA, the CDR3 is TGTGCCAGCAGCGTATCAGGGGGCTACAATGAGCAGTTCTTC.